This record looks at one TCR beta chain sequence and its context. Germline CDR1 SEHNR, CDR2 FQNEAQ (reference sequence). V was pared by 2 bases and J by 5 bases, with 7 bases between. The CDR3 has 12 amino acids. TCR beta VDJ and CDR3 profiling used genomic DNA as template. One entry per CDR3 protein, called by TCRdb with MiXCR from the reads. The sample lists 90,000 to 120,000 distinct CDR3 sequences; around 50% were seen once. These data come from a study of CD8+CD57+ T cells in acquired aplastic anemia. Material for sequencing was sorted CD4+, CD8+, or CD8+CD57+ T cells (not recorded which) from PBMCs. This rearrangement joins TRBV7-9 to TRBJ2-7, with a weak D call TRBD1 (5 bases). This sequence originates from a human donor in good health, serving as a control. The CDR3 protein is CASSLMTDEQYF. Here the CDR3 DNA reads TGTGCCAGCAGCTTAATGACAGACGAGCAGTACTTC.